The 9 T cell receptor beta chains presented below share a single source sample, sequenced in a study of human T cells and chemical hapten exposure. MiXCR, applied by TCRdb to the RACE reads, yields one record per CDR3 protein. The sample lists 80,000 to 100,000 distinct CDR3 sequences, approximately 9.7% occurring once. Time point meaning: healthy volunteer bleed at 2 weeks. Unfractionated whole blood was the source of the extracted total RNA. Material for sequencing was whole blood. The source of these receptors is a female donor in good health. Some clones in this sample may be carry-over from other donors' samples.

This clonotype was observed many times. This rearrangement joins TRBV9 to TRBJ1-1, with D possibly TRBD1 on 6 matching bases. Per germline, CDR1 SGDLS and CDR2 YYNGEE. V was trimmed by 4 bases and J by 3 bases, leaving 13 bases between them. The CDR3 sequence is 14 residues long. The CDR3 loop reads CASSPNSGDTEAFF. As DNA, the CDR3 is TGTGCCAGCAGCCCTAATTCAGGGGACACTGAAGCTTTCTTT.

This clonotype was recorded a few times. The chain links TRBV11-2 to TRBJ2-1, with 12 bases aligning to TRBD1. Germline assignment: CDR1 SGHAT and CDR2 FQNNGV. V shed 3 bases and J 5 bases; nucleotides not matched to a gene: 11. The CDR3 sequence is 18 residues long. CDR3 in DNA: TGTGCCAGCAGCTTCGAACCCCCCGGGACAGGGGGCCACAATGAGCAGTTCTTC. Translation: CASSFEPPGTGGHNEQFF.

This clonotype was seen only a few times. CDR3 DNA sequence: TGTGCCAGCAGTTTTGATCAGGGTGAGCAGTTCTTC. It codes for CASSFDQGEQFF. The chain employs TRBV6-5 and TRBJ2-1, with a weak D call TRBD1 (5 bases). Per germline, CDR1 MNHEY and CDR2 SVGAGI. With 4 bases removed from V and 9 bases from J, the gap between germline ends came to 10 bases. This CDR3 has 12 amino acids.

Ten or more counts support this clonotype. This chain connects TRBV25-1 to TRBJ2-5; TRBD1 aligns across 7 bases. V dropped 5 bases and J dropped 5; count of bases not matched to a gene: 11. The CDR3 runs to 15 residues. Germline V gene sequence: CDR1 MGHDK, CDR2 SYGVNS. In DNA form, the CDR3 reads TGTGCCAGCAGTCAAGACCCCTCGACAGGGGAGACCCAGTACTTC. Protein product: CASSQDPSTGETQYF.

The V gene is TRBV10-3, the J gene TRBJ1-3; no firm D call. CDR1 is ENHRY and CDR2 is SYGVKD in the germline V gene. The CDR3 spans 14 residues. The V end lost 7 bases, the J end lost 4 bases, and 14 bases lay between the germline ends. The CDR3: CAIMIGATGNTIYF. CDR3 in DNA: TGTGCCATCATGATAGGCGCCACCGGAAACACCATATATTTT.

This clonotype has only a few counts. This rearrangement joins TRBV28 to TRBJ1-2; 7 bases map to TRBD1. CDR3 size: 14 residues. Trimming removed 5 bases from V and 4 bases from J; junction bases left unmatched: 7. From germline, CDR1 is MDHEN and CDR2 SYDVKM. In DNA form, the CDR3 reads TGTGCCAGCAGTAAAGGGGGCCCCAGCTATGGCTACACCTTC. This gives the protein CASSKGGPSYGYTF.

This clonotype was seen only a few times. A junction end diverges from the germline sequence, so it may reflect a read error. The chain carries TRBV3-1 and TRBJ2-1; D may be TRBD1 or TRBD2 (5 bases each). Germline V gene data show CDR1 as LGHDT and CDR2 as YNNKEL (reference sequence). The CDR3 is 12 residues long. This CDR3 reads CASSLGADSVIF. The CDR3 DNA reads TGTGCCAGCAGTCTCGGGGCGGACTCGGTGATCTTC.

This clonotype was recorded many times. The chain uses TRBV5-1 and TRBJ2-3; 7 bases are a match to TRBD2. V lost 0 bases and J lost 2; bases outside the gene matches: 6. This CDR3 has 16 amino acids. From germline, CDR1 is SGHRS and CDR2 YFSETQ. The CDR3 DNA is TGCGCCAGCAGCTTGGTGGCGGGAGCCGTCACAGATACGCAGTATTTT. As protein: CASSLVAGAVTDTQYF. The whole variable domain, remainder taken from reference TRBV5-1 and TRBJ2-3, is KAGVTQTPRYLIKTRGQQVTLSCSPISGHRSVSWYQQTPGQGLQFLFEYFSETQRNKGNFPGRFSGRQFSNSRSEMNVSTLELGDSALYLCASSLVAGAVTDTQYFGPGTRLTVL.

Only a few counts were recorded for this clonotype. J is TRBJ2-3 and V is TRBV11-2, with D maybe TRBD2 (6 bases). V was pared by 6 bases and J by 0 bases, with 10 bases between. Germline CDR1 reads SGHAT; CDR2 reads FQNNGV. This CDR3 comprises 14 residues. The CDR3 loop reads CASRLRGSTDTQYF. Here the CDR3 DNA reads TGTGCCAGCAGATTACGGGGGAGCACAGATACGCAGTATTTT. Variable domain in full (rest from reference TRBV11-2 and TRBJ2-3): EAGVAQSPRYKIIEKRQSVAFWCNPISGHATLYWYQQILGQGPKLLIQFQNNGVVDDSQLPKDRFSAERLKGVDSTLKIQPAKLEDSAVYLCASRLRGSTDTQYFGPGTRLTVL.